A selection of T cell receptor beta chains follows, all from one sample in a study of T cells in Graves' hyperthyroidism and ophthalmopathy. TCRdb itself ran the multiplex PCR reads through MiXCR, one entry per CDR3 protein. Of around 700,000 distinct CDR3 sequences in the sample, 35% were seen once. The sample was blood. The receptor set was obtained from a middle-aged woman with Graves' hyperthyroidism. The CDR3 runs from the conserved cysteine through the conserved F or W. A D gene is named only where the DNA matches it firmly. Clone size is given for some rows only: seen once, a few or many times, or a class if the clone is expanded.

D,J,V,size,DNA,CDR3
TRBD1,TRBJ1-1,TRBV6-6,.,TGTGCCAGCAGCCCGATGCCGGTTGGACAGGGGGTAGAGGTCACTGAAGCTTTCTTT,CASSPMPVGQGVEVTEAFF
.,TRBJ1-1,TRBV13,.,TGTGCCAGCAGCTTAGCGTTTACAGAGTCGATGAACACTGAAGCTTTCTTT,CASSLAFTESMNTEAFF
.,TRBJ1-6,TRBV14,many,TGTGCCAGCAGCCAGATTGGTAATTCACCCCTCCACTTT,CASSQIGNSPLHF
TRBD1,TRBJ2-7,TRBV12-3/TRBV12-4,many,TGTGCCAGCAGTTCTCCGGGACAGGGGGCCTACGAGCAGTACTTC,CASSSPGQGAYEQYF
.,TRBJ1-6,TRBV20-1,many,TGCAGTGCTATTGGGGGCGCTGGGGATAGGAATTCACCCCTCCACTTT,CSAIGGAGDRNSPLHF
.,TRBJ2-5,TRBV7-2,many,TGTGCCAGCAGCTTCCAGGGCCAAGAGACCCAGTACTTC,CASSFQGQETQYF
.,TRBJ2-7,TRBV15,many,TGTGCCACCGCATCCCAGGTAGATTTTGAGCAGTACTTC,CATASQVDFEQYF
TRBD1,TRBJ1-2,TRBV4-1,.,TGCGCCAGCAGCCTGGGACAGCACACCTCCTATGGCTACACCTTC,CASSLGQHTSYGYTF
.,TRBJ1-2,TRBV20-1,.,TGCAGTGCATCGGACGGGACCGCTGATGGCTACACCTTC,CSASDGTADGYTF
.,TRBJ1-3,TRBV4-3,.,TGCGCCAGCAGCCCGGACGGCGTCTCTGGAAACACCATATATTTT,CASSPDGVSGNTIYF
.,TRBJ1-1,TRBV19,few,TGTGCCAGTAGTATGAGGCAGAGGAACACTGAAGCTTTCTTT,CASSMRQRNTEAFF
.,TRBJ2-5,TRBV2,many,TGTGCCAGCAGTGAACTCCCCCACCCTAGGGAGACCCAGTACTTC,CASSELPHPRETQYF
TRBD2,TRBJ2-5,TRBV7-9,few,TGTGCCAGCCGAAGCCCCTTTAGCGGGAGTGCGGGAGAGACCCAGTACTTC,CASRSPFSGSAGETQYF
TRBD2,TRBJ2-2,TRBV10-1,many,TGCGCCACCTCCACCCCCGGGACTAGGGGTACCGGGGAGCTGTTTTTT,CATSTPGTRGTGELFF
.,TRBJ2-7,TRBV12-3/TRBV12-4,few,TGTGCCAGCAGTTTAGGGCAGGGGCCGGGCTACGAGCAGTACTTC,CASSLGQGPGYEQYF
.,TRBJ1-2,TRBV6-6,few,TGTGCCAGCAGTGAAGGGTATAACTATGGCTACACCTTC,CASSEGYNYGYTF
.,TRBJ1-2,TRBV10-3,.,TGTGCCATCAGTGACGCGTCGGGCAGGCCTCAAAGGGCTAACTATGGCTACACCTTC,CAISDASGRPQRANYGYTF
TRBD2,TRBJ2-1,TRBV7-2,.,TGTGCCAGCAGTCGGCGGGGGGGGACAAATGAGCAGTTCTTC,CASSRRGGTNEQFF
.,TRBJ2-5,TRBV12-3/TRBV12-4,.,TGTGCCAGCAGTTTAAGGGGGCGGGAAAAAGAGACCCAGTACTTC,CASSLRGREKETQYF
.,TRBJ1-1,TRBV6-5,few,TGTGCCAGCAGTGAAATCTCGTGGACCCTTGAAGCTTTCTTT,CASSEISWTLEAFF
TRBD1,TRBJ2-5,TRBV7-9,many,TGTGCCAGCAGCTTAGATCAGACAGGGCAGGAGACCCAGTACTTC,CASSLDQTGQETQYF
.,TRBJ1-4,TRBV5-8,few,TGTGCCAGCAGGTCGCATCTCACGGGTGCAACTAATGAAAAACTGTTTTTT,CASRSHLTGATNEKLFF
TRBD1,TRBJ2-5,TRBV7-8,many,TGTGCCAGCAGCGCCCCGGACAGGGCGATGAAGACCCAGTACTTC,CASSAPDRAMKTQYF